Shown below are 29 T cell receptor beta chains from a single sample sequenced in a study of early stage breast cancer tumors. The data were produced by immunoSEQ multiplex PCR, yet TCRdb's version contains in-frame clones alone and is incomplete. Among around 40,000 clones, approximately 72% were seen once, and the ten largest hold about 7%. The sequenced sample was blood. Receptor source: a person in their fifties with breast cancer.

The V and J genes are TRBV14 and TRBJ2-2; D perhaps matches TRBD2 (6 bases). The V gene lost 4 bases and the J gene lost 2 bases, with 14 bases spanning the gap. The CDR3 runs 16 residues. CDR1 and CDR2 (germline): SGHDN, FVKESK. Here the CDR3 reads CASSPLGGANTGELFF. CDR3 sequence (DNA): TGTGCCAGCAGCCCCCTCGGAGGGGCTAACACCGGGGAGCTGTTTTTT.

The chain is built from TRBV7-9 and TRBJ2-3; 12 positions match TRBD2. This CDR3 contains 17 residues. CDR1 is SEHNR and CDR2 is FQNEAQ in the germline V gene (reference sequence). With 4 bases clipped from V and 4 bases from J, the junction kept 9 bases outside the gene matches. CDR3 protein: CASSSTTSGSLPDTQYF. In DNA form, the CDR3 reads TGTGCCAGCAGCTCCACGACTAGCGGGAGTCTGCCAGATACGCAGTATTTT.

V usage is TRBV7-2 and J usage is TRBJ2-7, with 9 nucleotides matching TRBD2. The CDR3 has 15 residues. The germline V gene has CDR1 SGHTA and CDR2 FQGNSA. V shed 5 bases and J 2 bases; nucleotides not matched to a gene: 7. For the CDR3, the DNA is TGTGCCAGCAGCGCATCTAGCGGGATTACCTACGAGCAGTACTTC. Translation gives CASSASSGITYEQYF.

V and J are TRBV7-8 and TRBJ2-5; weak D call: TRBD1 (5 bases). CDR3 length: 13 residues. With 7 bases removed from V and 1 base from J, the gap between germline ends came to 10 bases. The germline gives CDR1 SGHVS, CDR2 FQNEAQ. CDR3 sequence (DNA): TGTGCCAGCACCAAGGGGCGCCAAGAGACCCAGTACTTC. Protein: CASTKGRQETQYF. Based on the CDR3 plus reference TRBV7-8 and TRBJ2-5, the full variable domain is GAGVSQSPRYKVAKRGQDVALRCDPISGHVSLFWYQQALGQGPEFLTYFQNEAQLDKSGLPSDRFFAERPEGSVSTLKIQRTQQEDSAVYLCASTKGRQETQYFGPGTRLLVL.

The sample holds one count of this clone. This chain links TRBV5-1 with TRBJ1-2; TRBD1 aligns across 8 bases. The CDR3 runs 18 residues. V trimming: 0 bases; J trimming: 2 bases; junction bases outside the gene matches: 12. Germline V gene lookup returns CDR1 SGHRS and CDR2 YFSETQ. DNA of the CDR3: TGCGCCAGCAGCTTGGACTCCGGGACAGGTTCCTCAAACTATGGCTACACCTTC. It yields the protein CASSLDSGTGSSNYGYTF.

The chain's CDR3 is CASSSGLAGDNEQFF. In DNA form, the CDR3 reads TGTGCCAGTAGTTCGGGACTAGCGGGGGACAATGAGCAGTTCTTC. The V gene is TRBV19, the J gene TRBJ2-1; 14 bases agree with TRBD2. Trimming at V came to 5 bases and at J to 5 bases, leaving 2 bases not matched to a gene. CDR1 is LNHDA and CDR2 is SQIVND in the germline V gene (reference sequence). There are 15 residues in the CDR3.

The V call is TRBV28, the J call TRBJ2-1, with a weak D call TRBD1 (5 bases). The V end was cut by 3 bases, the J end by 2 bases, with 14 bases between. The germline CDR1 and CDR2 sequences are MDHEN and SYDVKM. This CDR3 comprises 16 residues. CDR3 residues: CASSFRKAGTYNEQFF. The CDR3 DNA sequence: TGTGCCAGCAGTTTTAGGAAGGCAGGGACCTACAATGAGCAGTTCTTC.

The genes are TRBV2 and TRBJ2-7, with 7 bases that match TRBD2. This CDR3 comprises 13 residues. Trimming removed 7 bases from V and 1 base from J; junction bases left unmatched: 4. Germline-derived CDR1 and CDR2 are SNHLY and FYNNEI. For the CDR3, the DNA is TGTGCCAGCATGGGGGGGGGATCCTACGAGCAGTACGTC. Translation gives CASMGGGSYEQYV.

This clone occurred once. This rearrangement joins TRBV19 to TRBJ2-2, with D tentatively TRBD2 (5 bases). Germline V gene sequence: CDR1 LNHDA, CDR2 SQIVND (reference sequence). V was clipped by 3 bases and J by 7 bases, with 9 bases between them. The CDR3 length is 13 residues. The CDR3, as DNA: TGTGCCAGTAGTATCGCAGGAGGCGGGGAGCTGTTTTTT. Its translation is CASSIAGGGELFF.

This rearrangement joins TRBV29-1 to TRBJ1-1, with a weak D call TRBD1 (5 bases). This CDR3 is built from 11 residues. CDR1 and CDR2 (germline): SQVTM, ANQGSEA. The CDR3 is CGGGGNTEAFF. The CDR3 DNA reads as TGCGGTGGGGGGGGGAACACTGAAGCTTTCTTT.

The V and J genes are TRBV6-5 and TRBJ1-4; D is undetermined. The CDR3 extends over 16 amino acids. Germline V gene data show CDR1 as MNHEY and CDR2 as SVGAGI. Trimming pared 0 bases from V and 0 bases from J, leaving 8 bases between. CDR3 sequence (DNA): TGTGCCAGCAGTTACTCTTGGGCGTCAACTAATGAAAAACTGTTTTTT. Protein sequence: CASSYSWASTNEKLFF.

The chain links TRBV25-1 to TRBJ2-5; 10 positions match TRBD2. Germline V gene data show CDR1 as MGHDK and CDR2 as SYGVNS. The CDR3 has 17 residues. V dropped 2 bases and J dropped 5; count of bases not matched to a gene: 11. The DNA for the CDR3 is TGTGCCAGCAGTGAACCGGGCCAGCGGGAGGGCCCCGAGACCCAGTACTTC. This translates into CASSEPGQREGPETQYF.

This clone qualifies as medium-sized. The V gene is TRBV29-1, the J gene TRBJ2-3; no definite D call. The V end was cut by 6 bases, the J end by 5 bases, with 18 bases between. The CDR3 consists of 14 residues. Germline-derived CDR1 and CDR2 are SQVTM and ANQGSEA. The CDR3 DNA reads as TGCAGCGTCATGGAAGGTATGGGCCAAGATACGCAGTATTTT. Its protein product is CSVMEGMGQDTQYF.

The chain uses TRBV6-5 and TRBJ1-2; TRBD1 agrees at 8 bases. The junction had 11 bases not matched to a gene; V was cut back by 0 bases and J by 8 bases. Looked up from germline, CDR1 is MNHEY and CDR2 is SVGAGI. There are 16 residues in the CDR3. CDR3: CASSYSRGQGLKGYTF. The CDR3 DNA sequence: TGTGCCAGCAGTTACTCGAGAGGACAGGGATTAAAGGGCTACACCTTC.

V usage is TRBV21-1 and J usage is TRBJ2-7; whether TRBD1, the table's D call, matches the DNA was not checked. TRBV21-1 is marked as a pseudogene. CDR3 size: 15 residues. The CDR3 spells CASSNRVSWTYEQYV. The CDR3 nucleotides are TGTGCCAGCAGCAACAGGGTAAGTTGGACCTACGAGCAGTACGTC.

The chain employs TRBV18 and TRBJ2-7; D not certain. Germline lookup yields CDR1 KGHSH and CDR2 LQKENI. V was clipped by 1 base and J by 2 bases, with 9 bases between them. This CDR3 has 14 amino acids. The CDR3, as DNA: TGTGCCAGCTCACCACGGGCTCAAACCTACGAGCAGTACTTC. It encodes CASSPRAQTYEQYF. The full variable domain, its missing parts supplied by reference TRBV18 and TRBJ2-7, is NAGVMQNPRHLVRRRGQEARLRCSPMKGHSHVYWYRQLPEEGLKFMVYLQKENIIDESGMPKERFSAEFPKEGPSILRIQQVVRGDSAAYFCASSPRAQTYEQYFGPGTRLTVT.

CDR3 amino acids: CASSTEPYEQYF. The CDR3 nucleotides read TGTGCCAGCAGCACAGAGCCCTACGAGCAGTACTTC. The chain employs TRBV25-1 and TRBJ2-7; the D is unclear. V lost 6 bases and J 2 bases, leaving 8 bases between the germline ends. The CDR3 totals 12 residues. CDR1 and CDR2 (germline): MGHDK, SYGVNS.

This clone was observed a handful of times. The chain links TRBV5-8 to TRBJ1-2; tentative D call: TRBD1 (6 bases). Deletions cut 3 bases from V and 6 bases from J, with 12 bases between. CDR1 and CDR2 (germline): SGHTS, YDEGEE. This CDR3 comprises 13 residues. The CDR3 DNA follows: TGTGCCAGCAGCTCCGGACAGAGGAATGGCTACACCTTC. This gives the protein CASSSGQRNGYTF.

This clone appeared a few times. J is TRBJ1-1 and V is TRBV6-1, with TRBD1 identical over 10 bases. Germline V gene lookup returns CDR1 MNHNS and CDR2 SASEGT. The CDR3 has 13 amino acids. The CDR3 nucleotides are TGTGCAGGGCGACAGGGGGCAAACACTGAAGCTTTCTTT. Amino acids: CAGRQGANTEAFF.

The V call is TRBV21-1, the J call TRBJ1-1; TRBD1, the table's D call, was not compared with the DNA. TRBV21-1 counts as a pseudogene. The length of the CDR3 is 15 residues. This CDR3 is CASSKSDRENTEAFF. The DNA of the CDR3 is TGTGCCAGCAGCAAATCAGACAGGGAAAACACTGAAGCTTTCTTT.

The V call is TRBV7-3, the J call TRBJ2-1; 10 nucleotides match TRBD1. The CDR3 has 14 residues. Germline CDR1 SGHTA, CDR2 FQGTGA. The V segment lost 2 bases and the J segment 7 bases; nucleotides outside the gene matches: 2. For the CDR3, the DNA is TGTGCCAGCAGCTTATGGACAGGGGGGAATGAGCAGTTCTTC. This encodes CASSLWTGGNEQFF.

The J gene is TRBJ2-7, the V gene TRBV11-2; D might be TRBD1 (6 bases). CDR3 size: 14 residues. The germline gives CDR1 SGHAT, CDR2 FQNNGV. The V end lost 5 bases, the J end lost 3 bases, and 14 bases lay between the germline ends. The CDR3 DNA follows: TGTGCCAGCAGCGCCCCAGCGACAGGCTACGAGCAGTACGTC. This encodes CASSAPATGYEQYV.

The J gene is TRBJ1-1, the V gene TRBV10-3; 7 nucleotides match TRBD1. The CDR3 spans 14 residues. The V gene's germline CDR1 is ENHRY and CDR2 SYGVKD. The junction had 3 bases not matched to a gene; V was cut back by 2 bases and J by 3 bases. The CDR3 loop reads CAISETGEDTEAFF. As DNA, the CDR3 is TGTGCCATCAGTGAGACAGGGGAGGACACTGAAGCTTTCTTT.

This sequence joins TRBV6-5 and TRBJ1-4; 9 positions match TRBD1. Trimming cost V 2 bases and J 10 bases; bases outside gene matches: 2. The CDR3 is 13 amino acids. Germline V gene data show CDR1 as MNHEY and CDR2 as SVGAGI. CDR3 nucleotides: TGTGCCAGCAGTTACGGGGACAGGGTAAAACTGTTTTTT. This encodes CASSYGDRVKLFF.

The chain combines TRBV6-5 with TRBJ1-1, with D uncertain. This CDR3 has 13 amino acids. Between the trimmed V and J ends, which lost 6 bases and 4 bases, there was a span of 12 bases. In germline, CDR1 is MNHEY, CDR2 SVGAGI. This CDR3 reads CASSTTWATEAFF. CDR3 nucleotide sequence: TGTGCCAGCAGCACGACATGGGCCACTGAAGCTTTCTTT.

The CDR3 nucleotides are TGTGCCAGCACGGGGCGGGGACTACACAATGAGCAGTTCTTC. This gives the protein CASTGRGLHNEQFF. The chain carries TRBV2 and TRBJ2-1, with 7 bases lining up with TRBD2. Germline V gives CDR1 SNHLY, CDR2 FYNNEI. J lost 5 bases, V lost 7 bases, and 8 bases had no gene match. This CDR3 contains 14 residues.

The gene calls are TRBV28 and TRBJ1-1; possible D gene TRBD1, 6 bases. Trimming took 5 bases from V and 11 from J, leaving 12 bases between them. Looked up from germline, CDR1 is MDHEN and CDR2 is SYDVKM. This CDR3 contains 11 residues. CDR3: CASSLGTWAFF. The CDR3 DNA follows: TGTGCCAGCAGTCTCGGGACATGGGCTTTCTTT.

The chain recombines TRBV6-5 with TRBJ1-2; 7 bases fit TRBD1. V lost 5 bases, J lost 9 bases, and 6 bases stayed unmatched. The CDR3 covers 12 residues. The germline gives CDR1 MNHEY, CDR2 SVGAGI. The CDR3 DNA reads as TGTGCCAGCAGTCGGACAGGTCAGAGCTACACCTTC. The encoded protein is CASSRTGQSYTF.

This clone was seen only a few times. The genes are TRBV11-3 and TRBJ2-2; TRBD2 matches at 8 bases. Germline lookup yields CDR1 SGHNT and CDR2 YENEEA. Trimming cost V 4 bases and J 6 bases; bases outside gene matches: 7. The CDR3 runs 15 residues. The CDR3 bases are TGTGCCAGCAGCTCCCTAACGGGGGGGGCCGGGGAGCTGTTTTTT. It is translated as CASSSLTGGAGELFF.